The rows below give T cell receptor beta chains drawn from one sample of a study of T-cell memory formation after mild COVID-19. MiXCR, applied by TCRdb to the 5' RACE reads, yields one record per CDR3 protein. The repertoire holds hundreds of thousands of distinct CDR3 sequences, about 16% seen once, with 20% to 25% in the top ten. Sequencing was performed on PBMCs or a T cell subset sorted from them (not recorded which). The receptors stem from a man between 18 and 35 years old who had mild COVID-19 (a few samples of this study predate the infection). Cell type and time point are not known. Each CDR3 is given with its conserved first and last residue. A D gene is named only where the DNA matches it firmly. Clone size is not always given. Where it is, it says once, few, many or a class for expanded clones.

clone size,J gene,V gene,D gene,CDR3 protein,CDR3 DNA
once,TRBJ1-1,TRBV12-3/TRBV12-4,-,CAMQGQNTEAFF,TGTGCCATGCAGGGTCAGAACACTGAAGCTTTCTTT
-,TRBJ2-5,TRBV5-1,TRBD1,CASSRQGTQETQYF,TGCGCCAGCAGCCGACAGGGGACCCAAGAGACCCAGTACTTC
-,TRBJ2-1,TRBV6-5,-,CASMRRGRNNEQFF,TGTGCCAGCATGAGAAGGGGGAGGAACAATGAGCAGTTCTTC
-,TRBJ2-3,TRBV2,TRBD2,CASTRLAGGPSDTQYF,TGTGCCAGCACCCGACTAGCGGGGGGGCCTTCTGATACGCAGTATTTT
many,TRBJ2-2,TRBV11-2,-,CASSNLRGGPGTGELFF,TGTGCCAGCAGCAACTTGCGGGGAGGCCCGGGCACCGGGGAGCTGTTTTTT
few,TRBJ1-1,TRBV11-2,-,CASSLYRENTEAFF,TGTGCCAGCAGCTTATATCGAGAGAACACTGAAGCTTTCTTT
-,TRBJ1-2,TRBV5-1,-,CASSFDGYYGYTF,TGCGCCAGCAGTTTCGACGGGTACTATGGCTACACCTTC
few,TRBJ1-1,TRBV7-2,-,CASSLASEAFF,TGTGCCAGCAGCTTAGCGTCTGAAGCTTTCTTT
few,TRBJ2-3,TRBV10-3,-,CAIQEFGSERKAADTQYF,TGTGCCATCCAGGAGTTTGGAAGCGAGCGGAAGGCCGCCGATACGCAGTATTTT
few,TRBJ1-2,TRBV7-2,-,CASSHSNYGYTF,TGTGCCAGCAGCCATTCGAACTATGGCTACACCTTC
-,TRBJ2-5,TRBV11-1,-,CASAKSGTNQETQYF,TGTGCCAGCGCAAAATCCGGGACAAACCAAGAGACCCAGTACTTC
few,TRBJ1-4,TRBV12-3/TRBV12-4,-,CASSSFAVNEKLFF,TGTGCCAGCAGTTCTTTCGCCGTTAATGAAAAACTGTTTTTT
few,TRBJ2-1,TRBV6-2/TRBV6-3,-,CASSPGGSPPNEQFF,TGTGCCAGCAGCCCAGGAGGATCCCCCCCCAATGAGCAGTTCTTC
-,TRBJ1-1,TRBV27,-,CASSPRGGTVAEAFF,TGTGCCAGCAGTCCCCGGGGGGGAACAGTCGCTGAAGCTTTCTTT